Listed here is a single T cell receptor beta chain. Its antigen remains unknown. Germline V lookup: CDR1 MNHEY, CDR2 SMNVEV (reference sequence). This CDR3 has 13 residues. Trimming removed 7 bases at V and 6 bases at J, with 12 bases between. The PCR made use of 60 Vbeta and 13 Jbeta primers. Sequencing was performed with immunoSEQ multiplex PCR; in TCRdb, only in-frame clones are kept and a portion is missing. This sample's table has around 100,000 clones. This record comes from a study of cytomegalovirus exposure and HLA in healthy donors. Study-level results: Several of the most significant clusters appeared, in a later analysis, to be linked to common viral pathogens. Cytomegalovirus-associated status was assigned to 150 or so TCR beta chains. For most TCR beta V segments, an earlier analysis put the productive rate at about 90% or about 30% of the time. Indistinguishable V segments such as TRBV6-2 and TRBV6-3 were excluded.

The gene calls are TRBV27 and TRBJ2-2; TRBD2 is a possible D gene (6 bases). The receptor was derived from a woman between 25 and 40 years old in good health and CMV-seronegative. Sample: PBMCs. In nucleotides, the CDR3 is TGTGCCAGCACCCCTGGCGGGGCCGGGGAGCTGTTTTTT. It is translated as CASTPGGAGELFF.